The clone carrying this T cell receptor beta chain was counted a few times. Its target is unknown. Peripheral blood genomic DNA, not sorted cells or RNA, was the template. The CDR3 runs 16 residues. The germline V gene encodes CDR1 SEHNR and CDR2 FQNEAQ (reference sequence). The germline V and J ends were trimmed by 2 bases and 8 bases, with 21 bases remaining between them. The data are from a study of T cell repertoires in aging, cancer and after chemotherapy. Across the study: Roughly 9.3 million TCR reads made up the full dataset.

Multiplex touch-down PCR with TRB-A/B primers amplified rearranged V-D-J TRB sequences. TCRdb re-analysed the multiplex PCR reads in MiXCR, keeping a single row per CDR3 protein. The top ten clones hold about 7.8% of a sample with about 9,200 distinct CDR3 sequences, under 40% of them seen once. Broader study findings: Age-matched healthy donors had significantly more diverse, less clonal blood TCR repertoires than untreated cancer patients. In healthy donors, age-related TCR diversity loss mainly reflected lost richness.

The TCR originated in a human donor in good health. Specimen: blood. The V gene is TRBV7-9, the J gene TRBJ1-2, with D unclear. The CDR3 DNA reads TGTGCCAGCAGCTTAACCCCAAACGTGGGGAGGGTGGGCTACACCTTC. Its translation: CASSLTPNVGRVGYTF.